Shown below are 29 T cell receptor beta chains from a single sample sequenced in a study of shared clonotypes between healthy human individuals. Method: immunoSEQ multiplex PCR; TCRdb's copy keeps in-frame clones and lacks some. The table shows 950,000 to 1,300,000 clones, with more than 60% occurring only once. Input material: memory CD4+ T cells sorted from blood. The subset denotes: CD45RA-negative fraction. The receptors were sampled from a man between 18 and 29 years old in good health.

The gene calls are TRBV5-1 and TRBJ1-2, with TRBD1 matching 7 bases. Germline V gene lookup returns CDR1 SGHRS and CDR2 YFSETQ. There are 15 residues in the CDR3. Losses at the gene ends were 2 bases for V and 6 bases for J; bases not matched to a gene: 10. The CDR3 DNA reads TGCGCCAGCAGCTTTACCACAAGGGGGCAAGATGGCTACACCTTC. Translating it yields CASSFTTRGQDGYTF.

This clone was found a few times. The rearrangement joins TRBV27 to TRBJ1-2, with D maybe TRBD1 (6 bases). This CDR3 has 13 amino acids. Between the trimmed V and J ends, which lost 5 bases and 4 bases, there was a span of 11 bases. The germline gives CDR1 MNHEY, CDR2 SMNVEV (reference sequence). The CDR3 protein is CASSLRQVYGYTF. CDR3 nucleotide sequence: TGTGCCAGCAGTCTAAGACAGGTCTATGGCTACACCTTC.

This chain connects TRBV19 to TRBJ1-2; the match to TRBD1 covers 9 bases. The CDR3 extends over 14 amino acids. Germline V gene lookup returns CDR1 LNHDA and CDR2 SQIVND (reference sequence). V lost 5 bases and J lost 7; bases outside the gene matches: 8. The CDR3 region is CASSVWTGVVGYTF. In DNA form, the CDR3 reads TGTGCCAGTAGTGTATGGACAGGGGTAGTTGGCTACACCTTC.

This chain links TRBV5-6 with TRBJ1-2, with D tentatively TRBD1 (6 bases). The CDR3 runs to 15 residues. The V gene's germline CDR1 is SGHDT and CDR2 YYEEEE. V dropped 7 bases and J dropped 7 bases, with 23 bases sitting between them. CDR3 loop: CASGSLDRDTLGYTF. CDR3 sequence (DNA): TGTGCCAGCGGAAGTTTGGACCGGGACACGCTTGGCTACACCTTC. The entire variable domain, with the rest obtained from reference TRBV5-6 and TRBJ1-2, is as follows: DAGVTQSPTHLIKTRGQQVTLRCSPKSGHDTVSWYQQALGQGPQFIFQYYEEEERQRGNFPDRFSGHQFPNYSSELNVNALLLGDSALYLCASGSLDRDTLGYTFGSGTRLTVV.

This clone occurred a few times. CDR3 in amino acids: CASSIDPSSVEQYF. As DNA, the CDR3 is TGTGCCAGTAGTATAGATCCCTCTAGCGTCGAGCAGTACTTC. The chain uses TRBV19 and TRBJ2-7, with D possibly TRBD2 on 6 matching bases. CDR1 and CDR2 from the germline V gene are LNHDA and SQIVND (reference sequence). CDR3 length equals 14 residues. With 0 bases removed from V and 6 bases from J, the gap between germline ends came to 12 bases.

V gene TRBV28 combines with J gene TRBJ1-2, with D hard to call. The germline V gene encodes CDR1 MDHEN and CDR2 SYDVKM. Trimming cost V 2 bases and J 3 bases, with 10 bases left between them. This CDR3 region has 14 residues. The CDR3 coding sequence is TGTGCCAGCAGTTTAAGTATGGGAGACTATGGCTACACCTTC. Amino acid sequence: CASSLSMGDYGYTF.

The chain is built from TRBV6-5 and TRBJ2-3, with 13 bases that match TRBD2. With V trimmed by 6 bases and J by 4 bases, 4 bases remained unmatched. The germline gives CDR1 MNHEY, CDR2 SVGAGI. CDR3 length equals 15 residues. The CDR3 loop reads CASSTGLAGADTQYF. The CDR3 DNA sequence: TGTGCCAGCAGCACCGGACTAGCGGGAGCAGATACGCAGTATTTT.

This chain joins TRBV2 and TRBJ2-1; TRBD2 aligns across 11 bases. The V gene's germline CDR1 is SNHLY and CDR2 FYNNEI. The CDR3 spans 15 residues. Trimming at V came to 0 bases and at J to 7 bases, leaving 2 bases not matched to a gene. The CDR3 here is CASSEASGGANEQFF. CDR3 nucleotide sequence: TGTGCCAGCAGTGAAGCTAGCGGGGGGGCAAATGAGCAGTTCTTC.

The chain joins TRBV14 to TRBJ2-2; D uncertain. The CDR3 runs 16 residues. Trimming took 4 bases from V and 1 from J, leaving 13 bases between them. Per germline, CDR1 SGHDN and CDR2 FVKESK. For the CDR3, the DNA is TGTGCCAGCAGCCGCCTGGCACAATGGAACACCGGGGAGCTGTTTTTT. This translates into CASSRLAQWNTGELFF.

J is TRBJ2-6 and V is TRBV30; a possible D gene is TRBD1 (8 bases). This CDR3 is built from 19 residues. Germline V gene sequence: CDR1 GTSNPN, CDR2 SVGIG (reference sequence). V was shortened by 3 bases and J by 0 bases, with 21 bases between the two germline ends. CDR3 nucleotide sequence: TGTGCCTGGAGAGATATTGGACAGGGAGGGTACTCTGGGGCCAACGTCCTGACTTTC. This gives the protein CAWRDIGQGGYSGANVLTF.

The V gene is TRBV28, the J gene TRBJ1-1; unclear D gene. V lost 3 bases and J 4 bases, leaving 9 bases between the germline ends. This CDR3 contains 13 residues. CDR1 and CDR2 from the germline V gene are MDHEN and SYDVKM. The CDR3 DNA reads TGTGCCAGCAGTTTTATCGTTAGCACTGAAGCTTTCTTT. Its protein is CASSFIVSTEAFF.

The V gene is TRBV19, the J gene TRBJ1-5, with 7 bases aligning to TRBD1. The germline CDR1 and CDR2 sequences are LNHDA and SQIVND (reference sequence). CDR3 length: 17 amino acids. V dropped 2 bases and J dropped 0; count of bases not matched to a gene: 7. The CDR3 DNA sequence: TGTGCCAGTAGTATAACGAGGGCAGGGGGTAGCAATCAGCCCCAGCATTTT. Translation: CASSITRAGGSNQPQHF.

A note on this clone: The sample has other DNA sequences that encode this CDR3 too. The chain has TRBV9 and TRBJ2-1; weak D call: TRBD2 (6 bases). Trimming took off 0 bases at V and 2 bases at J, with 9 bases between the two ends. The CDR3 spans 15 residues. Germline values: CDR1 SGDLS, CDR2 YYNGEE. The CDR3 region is CASSVAGDPYNEQFF. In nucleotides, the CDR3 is TGTGCCAGCAGCGTAGCGGGGGACCCCTACAATGAGCAGTTCTTC.

The CDR3 DNA sequence: TGTGCCAGCAGCATACGACAGGGGGTAGAGACCGGGGAGCTGTTTTTT. It specifies CASSIRQGVETGELFF. The V and J genes are TRBV7-2 and TRBJ2-2, with 9 bases identical to TRBD1. CDR3 length: 16 amino acids. CDR1 and CDR2 (germline): SGHTA, FQGNSA. With V trimmed by 5 bases and J by 5 bases, 9 bases remained unmatched.

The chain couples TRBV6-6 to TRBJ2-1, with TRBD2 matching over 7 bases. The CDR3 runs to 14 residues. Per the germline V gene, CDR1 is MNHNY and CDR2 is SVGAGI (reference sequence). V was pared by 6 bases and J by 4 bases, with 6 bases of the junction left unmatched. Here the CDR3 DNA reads TGTGCCAGCAGGCGACTAGCAGATTACAATGAGCAGTTCTTC. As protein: CASRRLADYNEQFF.

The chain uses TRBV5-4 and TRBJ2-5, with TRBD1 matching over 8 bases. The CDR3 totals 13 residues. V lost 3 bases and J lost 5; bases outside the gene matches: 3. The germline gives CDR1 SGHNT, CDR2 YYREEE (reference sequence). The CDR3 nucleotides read TGTGCCAGCAGCTGGCAGGGGGCCGAGACCCAGTACTTC. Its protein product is CASSWQGAETQYF.

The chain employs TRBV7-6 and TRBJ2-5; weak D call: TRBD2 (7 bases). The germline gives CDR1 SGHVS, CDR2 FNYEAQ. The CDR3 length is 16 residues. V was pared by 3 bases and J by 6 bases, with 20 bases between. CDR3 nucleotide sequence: TGTGCCAGCAGCTTCCAAACCTTAAGGGGGGGGCAGACCCAGTACTTC. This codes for CASSFQTLRGGQTQYF.

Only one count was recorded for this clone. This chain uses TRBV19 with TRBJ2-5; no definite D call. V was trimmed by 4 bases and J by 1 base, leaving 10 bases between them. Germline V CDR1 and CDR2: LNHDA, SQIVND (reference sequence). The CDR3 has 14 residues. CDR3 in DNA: TGTGCCAGTAGTAGTGGTCGACCCCAAGAGACCCAGTACTTC. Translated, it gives CASSSGRPQETQYF.

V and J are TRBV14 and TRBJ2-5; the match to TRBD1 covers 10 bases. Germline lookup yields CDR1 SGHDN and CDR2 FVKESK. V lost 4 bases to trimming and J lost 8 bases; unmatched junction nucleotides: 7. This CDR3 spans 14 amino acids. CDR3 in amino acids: CASSPGQGRRTQYF. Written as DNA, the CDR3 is TGTGCCAGCAGCCCGGGACAGGGGCGGCGTACCCAGTACTTC.

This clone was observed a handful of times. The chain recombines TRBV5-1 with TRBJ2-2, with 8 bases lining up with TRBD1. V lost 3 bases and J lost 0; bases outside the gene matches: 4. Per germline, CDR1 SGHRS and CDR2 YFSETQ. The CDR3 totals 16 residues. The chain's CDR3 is CASSWTTGANTGELFF. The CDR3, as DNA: TGCGCCAGCAGCTGGACGACAGGGGCGAACACCGGGGAGCTGTTTTTT. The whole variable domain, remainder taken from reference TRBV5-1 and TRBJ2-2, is KAGVTQTPRYLIKTRGQQVTLSCSPISGHRSVSWYQQTPGQGLQFLFEYFSETQRNKGNFPGRFSGRQFSNSRSEMNVSTLELGDSALYLCASSWTTGANTGELFFGEGSRLTVL.

DNA of the CDR3: TGTGCCAGCAGCTTCTCCGGGACCTCAAGCAATGAGCAGTTCTTC. Translated, it gives CASSFSGTSSNEQFF. The chain has TRBV7-8 and TRBJ2-1; D tentatively fits TRBD1 or TRBD2 (5 bases each). V lost 3 bases and J 6 bases, leaving 15 bases between the germline ends. Germline values: CDR1 SGHVS, CDR2 FQNEAQ. The length of the CDR3 is 15 residues.

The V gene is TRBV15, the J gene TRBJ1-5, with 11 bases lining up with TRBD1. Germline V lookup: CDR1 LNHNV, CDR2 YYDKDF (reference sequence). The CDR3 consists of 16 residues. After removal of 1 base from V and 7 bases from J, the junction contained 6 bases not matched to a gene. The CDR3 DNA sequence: TGTGCCACCAGCAGAGTGGGACAGGGGGGAGGCCAGCCCCAGCATTTT. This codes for CATSRVGQGGGQPQHF. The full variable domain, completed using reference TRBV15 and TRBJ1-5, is DAMVIQNPRYQVTQFGKPVTLSCSQTLNHNVMYWYQQKSSQAPKLLFHYYDKDFNNEADTPDNFQSRRPNTSFCFLDIRSPGLGDTAMYLCATSRVGQGGGQPQHFGDGTRLSIL.

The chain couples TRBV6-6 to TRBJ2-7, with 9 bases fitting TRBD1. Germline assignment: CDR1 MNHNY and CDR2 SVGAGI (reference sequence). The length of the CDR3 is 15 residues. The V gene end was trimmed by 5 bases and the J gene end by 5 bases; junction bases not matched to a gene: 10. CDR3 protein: CASSLGQGNVDEQYF. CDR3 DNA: TGTGCCAGCAGTCTCGGACAGGGGAATGTCGACGAGCAGTACTTC.

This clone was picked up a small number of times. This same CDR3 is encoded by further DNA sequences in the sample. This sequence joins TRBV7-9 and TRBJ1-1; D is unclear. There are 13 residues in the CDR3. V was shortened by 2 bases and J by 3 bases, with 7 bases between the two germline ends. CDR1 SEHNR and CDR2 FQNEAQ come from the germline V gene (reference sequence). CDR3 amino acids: CASSLKRDTEAFF. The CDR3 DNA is TGTGCCAGCAGCTTAAAAAGGGACACTGAAGCTTTCTTT.

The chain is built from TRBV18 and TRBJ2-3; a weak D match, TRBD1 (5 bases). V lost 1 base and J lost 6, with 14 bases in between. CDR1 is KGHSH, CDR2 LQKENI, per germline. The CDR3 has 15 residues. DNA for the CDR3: TGTGCCAGCTCACCACAGGCAGGGCAACGGGATACGCAGTATTTT. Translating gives CASSPQAGQRDTQYF.

The CDR3 bases are TGTGCCAGCAGCGCCCAGGAAAACCAAGGGACTGAAGCTTTCTTT. Encoded protein: CASSAQENQGTEAFF. V is TRBV9 and J is TRBJ1-1; D gene unclear. Germline CDR1 and CDR2: SGDLS and YYNGEE. V lost 3 bases and J 5 bases, leaving 17 bases between the germline ends. The CDR3 covers 15 residues.

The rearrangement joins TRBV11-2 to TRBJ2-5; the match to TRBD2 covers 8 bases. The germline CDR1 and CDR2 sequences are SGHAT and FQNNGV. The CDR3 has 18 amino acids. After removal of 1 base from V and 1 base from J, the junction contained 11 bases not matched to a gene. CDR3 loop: CASSLGGRAGALQETQYF. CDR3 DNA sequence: TGTGCCAGCAGCTTAGGGGGGCGAGCGGGGGCCCTCCAAGAGACCCAGTACTTC.

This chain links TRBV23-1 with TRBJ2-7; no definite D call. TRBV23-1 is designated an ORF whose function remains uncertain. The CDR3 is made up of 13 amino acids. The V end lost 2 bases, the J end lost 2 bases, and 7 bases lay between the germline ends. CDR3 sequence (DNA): TGCGCCAGCAGTCAAGCCCAAACCTACGAGCAGTACTTC. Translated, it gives CASSQAQTYEQYF.

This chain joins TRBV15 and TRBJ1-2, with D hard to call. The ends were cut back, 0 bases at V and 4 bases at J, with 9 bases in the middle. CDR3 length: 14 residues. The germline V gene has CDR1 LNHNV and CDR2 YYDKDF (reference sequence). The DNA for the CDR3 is TGTGCCACCAGCAGAGACCTGGATAGCTATGGCTACACCTTC. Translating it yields CATSRDLDSYGYTF.